This T cell receptor beta chain was identified during a study of blood T cell repertoires in COVID-19. The overall study: Both acute and convalescent COVID-19 samples were obtained from the United States, Italy and Spain. The cDNA or gDNA used as material had been derived from T cells, B-cell-depleted T cells, or PBMCs.

Those enrolled in Seattle joined during active infection and were followed longitudinally afterward. As processed by the authors: Amplified reference gene primers provided the basis for estimating nucleated cell counts. Some clones are missing from TCRdb's copy, which holds only in-frame ones; the method was immunoSEQ multiplex PCR. The V and J calls and clone size come from that table; D and trimming were worked out from the DNA. The table has 45,000 or so clones, around nine tenths seen once. Germline V lookup: CDR1 WSHSY, CDR2 SAAADI. The CDR3 is made up of 16 amino acids. The V end lost 5 bases, the J end lost 3 bases, and 18 bases lay between the germline ends.

The receptor comes from a man aged 35 to 55 with COVID-19, enrolled during active disease. The sequencing input was peripheral blood. The chain combines TRBV10-2 with TRBJ2-3; D might be TRBD2 (6 bases). The CDR3 here is CASSSRQGGPTDTQYF. CDR3 nucleotides: TGCGCCAGCAGTTCCAGGCAGGGAGGTCCGACAGATACGCAGTATTTT.